A selection of T cell receptor beta chains follows, all from one sample in a study of CD8+ T cells in alopecia areata. Sequencing was performed with immunoSEQ multiplex PCR; in TCRdb, only in-frame clones are kept and a portion is missing. The profile shows roughly 140,000 clones, approximately 65% of them singletons. The sequenced sample was CD8+ T cells sorted from blood. All receptors derive from a human donor in good health. CDR3s include the opening cysteine and the closing phenylalanine or tryptophan. D genes are given only for firm matches. The size of a clone is reported for some rows only, either as once, few or many, or as a class for expanded clones.

v_call	j_call	d_call	clone_size	cdr3_aa	cdr3_nt
TRBV29-1	TRBJ2-1	TRBD2	NA	CSGTSTSSGRSYNEQFF	TGCAGCGGGACATCGACGAGTAGCGGGAGAAGCTACAATGAGCAGTTCTTC
TRBV11-2	TRBJ2-1	NA	NA	CACQKGTEQFF	TGTGCCTGCCAAAAGGGTACTGAGCAGTTCTTC
TRBV5-1	TRBJ2-7	NA	once	CASSLASANYEQYF	TGCGCCAGCAGCTTGGCCAGCGCGAACTACGAGCAGTACTTC
TRBV19	TRBJ2-5	NA	NA	CASSMGTIGETQYF	TGTGCCAGTAGTATGGGTACTATCGGAGAGACCCAGTACTTC
TRBV25-1	TRBJ2-5	NA	NA	CASLERETQYF	TGTGCCAGCTTAGAAAGGGAGACCCAGTACTTC
TRBV6-6	TRBJ2-7	NA	few	CASTPGDPYEQYF	TGTGCCAGCACTCCGGGAGACCCCTACGAGCAGTACTTC
TRBV6-1	TRBJ2-7	NA	few	CASSEVRGSSYEQYF	TGTGCCAGCAGTGAAGTTAGGGGTTCGTCCTACGAGCAGTACTTC
TRBV28	TRBJ2-1	NA	NA	CATLNGGGSYNEQFF	TGTGCCACCTTGAATGGAGGTGGCTCCTACAATGAGCAGTTCTTC
TRBV29-1	TRBJ2-7	NA	few	CSVGIDSSYEQYF	TGCAGCGTTGGGATCGACAGCTCCTACGAGCAGTACTTC
TRBV5-1	TRBJ1-2	TRBD1	once	CASRTGDGYGYTF	TGCGCCAGCAGAACAGGGGACGGCTATGGCTACACCTTC
TRBV7-6	TRBJ2-5	TRBD2	NA	CASSPGGTGGETQYF	TGTGCCAGCAGCCCGGGAGGGACGGGAGGAGAGACCCAGTACTTC
TRBV2	TRBJ2-7	TRBD1	NA	CASRGQGSHEQYF	TGTGCCAGCAGGGGACAGGGGTCCCACGAGCAGTACTTC
TRBV27	TRBJ1-5	NA	NA	CASSLGFNQPQHF	TGTGCCAGCAGTTTAGGATTCAATCAGCCCCAGCATTTT
TRBV10-2	TRBJ2-1	TRBD2	NA	CAISPGLAGNEQFF	TGCGCCATTTCCCCCGGACTAGCGGGAAATGAGCAGTTCTTC
TRBV9	TRBJ1-5	TRBD1	once	CASSVGGTGDQPQHF	TGTGCCAGCAGCGTAGGAGGAACAGGGGATCAGCCCCAGCATTTT
TRBV19	TRBJ2-7	NA	NA	CARGRGSIHEQYF	TGTGCCAGGGGGCGGGGCAGTATCCACGAGCAGTACTTC
TRBV4-1	TRBJ2-7	NA	once	CASSQGSVGYEQYF	TGCGCCAGCAGCCAAGGGTCCGTCGGGTACGAGCAGTACTTC
TRBV29-1	TRBJ2-1	NA	NA	CSELPGGGSDEQFF	TGCAGCGAGCTCCCGGGTGGGGGGTCAGATGAGCAGTTCTTC
TRBV27	TRBJ2-3	TRBD2	NA	CASRHTSGVTDTQYF	TGTGCCAGCAGGCACACTAGCGGGGTCACAGATACGCAGTATTTT
TRBV25-1	TRBJ2-1	NA	NA	CASSEWHNEQFF	TGTGCCAGCAGTGAATGGCACAATGAGCAGTTCTTC
TRBV2	TRBJ2-2	TRBD1	once	CASSDEQGRNTGELFF	TGTGCCAGCAGTGATGAACAGGGGCGGAACACCGGGGAGCTGTTTTTT
TRBV5-6	TRBJ2-5	TRBD2	few	CASSGGTTVGTQYF	TGTGCCAGCAGCGGGGGGACTACTGTAGGGACCCAGTACTTC
TRBV20-1	TRBJ2-7	NA	NA	CSASGDEQYF	TGCAGTGCTAGCGGAGACGAGCAGTACTTC
TRBV7-3	TRBJ2-1	NA	NA	CASSLKGGLNEQFF	TGTGCCAGCAGCTTAAAAGGCGGCTTGAATGAGCAGTTCTTC
TRBV11-2	TRBJ2-7	NA	few	CASSLDRVYEQYF	TGTGCCAGCAGCTTAGACAGGGTATACGAGCAGTACTTC
TRBV27	TRBJ1-1	NA	NA	CASSLSGTNTEAFF	TGTGCCAGCAGTTTGTCGGGGACGAACACTGAAGCTTTCTTT
TRBV5-1	TRBJ2-2	NA	NA	CASRQNTGELFF	TGCGCCAGCAGACAAAACACCGGGGAGCTGTTTTTT
TRBV5-1	TRBJ1-5	NA	NA	CASSESLGANQPQHF	TGCGCCAGCAGCGAGAGCCTTGGCGCCAATCAGCCCCAGCATTTT
TRBV6-5	TRBJ2-7	NA	few	CASSPYRAYEQYF	TGTGCCAGCAGTCCTTACAGGGCCTACGAGCAGTACTTC
TRBV5-1	TRBJ2-7	NA	NA	CASSFTPGALNEQYF	TGCGCCAGCAGCTTTACCCCGGGGGCGCTGAACGAGCAGTACTTC
TRBV9	TRBJ2-7	TRBD1	NA	CASSVEGQGAHEQYF	TGTGCCAGCAGCGTAGAGGGACAGGGGGCTCATGAGCAGTACTTC
TRBV5-1	TRBJ2-5	TRBD2	NA	CASSRERGSGETQYF	TGCGCCAGCAGCAGGGAGCGGGGGAGCGGAGAGACCCAGTACTTC
TRBV4-1	TRBJ2-7	TRBD1	NA	CASSLKGDRVYEQYF	TGCGCCAGCAGTCTAAAGGGGGACAGGGTATACGAGCAGTACTTC
TRBV29-1	TRBJ2-1	TRBD1	NA	CSVEDPGQGIGGSYNEQFF	TGCAGCGTTGAAGATCCCGGACAGGGCATAGGGGGCTCCTACAATGAGCAGTTCTTC
TRBV5-6	TRBJ1-5	NA	once	CASSKGFQPQHF	TGTGCCAGCAGCAAGGGGTTTCAGCCCCAGCATTTT
TRBV9	TRBJ1-1	TRBD1	NA	CASSVVSGTGGYVDTEAFF	TGTGCCAGCAGCGTAGTATCTGGGACAGGGGGCTACGTGGATACTGAAGCTTTCTTT
TRBV5-1	TRBJ2-7	TRBD1	NA	CASSFGTGVYEQYF	TGCGCCAGCAGCTTCGGGACAGGGGTTTACGAGCAGTACTTC
TRBV13	TRBJ1-5	NA	NA	CASSFWGQPQHF	TGTGCCAGCAGCTTCTGGGGGCAGCCCCAGCATTTT
TRBV5-1	TRBJ2-5	TRBD1	few	CASSEYRGPSLETQYF	TGCGCCAGCAGCGAGTACAGGGGGCCCAGTCTAGAGACCCAGTACTTC
TRBV29-1	TRBJ2-1	TRBD2	NA	CSVLPGLTELIEVEQFF	TGCAGCGTTCTCCCGGGACTAACCGAACTAATAGAGGTTGAGCAGTTCTTC
TRBV25-1	TRBJ2-3	NA	NA	CASSDPGGTDTQYF	TGTGCCAGCAGTGATCCGGGAGGCACAGATACGCAGTATTTT
TRBV14	TRBJ2-7	NA	NA	CASSRGLTYEQYF	TGTGCCAGCAGTCGTGGACTAACCTACGAGCAGTACTTC
TRBV5-6	TRBJ2-1	NA	NA	CASSFPYYGNEQFF	TGTGCCAGCAGCTTCCCTTACTACGGGAATGAGCAGTTCTTC
TRBV5-4	TRBJ1-1	NA	NA	CASSLRWETDTEAFF	TGTGCCAGCAGCTTGCGTTGGGAAACAGACACTGAAGCTTTCTTT
TRBV5-1	TRBJ2-7	TRBD1	NA	CASSPGDRASYEQYF	TGCGCCAGCTCCCCAGGGGACAGAGCCTCCTACGAGCAGTACTTC
TRBV13	TRBJ2-6	NA	NA	CASSPHPAGANVLTF	TGTGCCAGCAGCCCGCATCCAGCTGGGGCCAACGTCCTGACTTTC
TRBV29-1	TRBJ1-2	NA	few	CSVPGPHGYTF	TGCAGCGTGCCGGGTCCTCATGGCTACACCTTC
TRBV28	TRBJ2-1	NA	many	CASSFRGAPYNEQFF	TGTGCCAGCAGTTTCAGGGGAGCACCCTACAATGAGCAGTTCTTC
TRBV7-2	TRBJ2-7	NA	NA	CASSPYEQYF	TGTGCCAGCAGCCCATACGAGCAGTACTTC